A single sample gave rise to the 24 T cell receptor beta chains below, sequenced in a study of shared clonotypes between healthy human individuals. Measured with immunoSEQ multiplex PCR; TCRdb has only the in-frame clones, and not every one. The sample lists about 1,900,000 clones, just under 95% seen once, with less than 1.5% in the top ten. Positive CCR7 selection of CD45RO-negative cells yielded the naive CD8 cells, and terminally differentiated effector memory CD45RA+ cells were excluded. Input material: naive CD8+ T cells sorted from blood. Receptors were obtained from a man between 18 and 35 years old in good health.

The V gene is TRBV6-5, the J gene TRBJ2-1; a weak D match, TRBD2 (6 bases). The length of the CDR3 is 14 residues. V was trimmed by 9 bases and J by 9 bases, leaving 21 bases between them. In germline, CDR1 is MNHEY, CDR2 SVGAGI. The CDR3 DNA is TGTGCCAGTAGCGTGGACGCTAGCGTCCGTGAGCAGTTCTTC. Translated, it gives CASSVDASVREQFF.

CDR3 sequence reads: CAISDILGRLADYNEQFF. CDR3 nucleotide sequence: TGTGCCATCAGTGATATTTTAGGTAGGCTAGCGGACTACAATGAGCAGTTCTTC. The rearrangement uses TRBV10-3 and TRBJ2-1, with TRBD2 matching 7 bases. The J segment lost 3 bases and the V segment lost 3 bases, leaving 14 bases of the junction unmatched. Germline CDR1 reads ENHRY; CDR2 reads SYGVKD. The CDR3 contains 18 residues.

As to this clone: Within the sample, other DNA sequences also encode this same CDR3. The V gene is TRBV4-1, the J gene TRBJ2-5, with 8 bases lining up with TRBD1. The CDR3 runs to 14 residues. The J segment lost 4 bases and the V segment lost 4 bases, leaving 5 bases of the junction unmatched. CDR1 and CDR2 (germline): MGHRA, YSYEKL. CDR3 nucleotide sequence: TGCGCCAGCAGCCCTACAGGGGGTGGAGAGACCCAGTACTTC. This encodes CASSPTGGGETQYF.

This CDR3 reads CASSDQAGNNEQFF. In DNA, the CDR3 is TGCGCCAGCAGTGACCAGGCAGGGAACAATGAGCAGTTCTTC. This chain joins TRBV10-1 and TRBJ2-1, with TRBD1 as a possible D gene (5 bases). This CDR3 is 14 amino acids long. Germline CDR1 is WNHNN and CDR2 is SYGVQD (reference sequence). Trimming took off 3 bases at V and 5 bases at J, with 11 bases between the two ends.

The CDR3 DNA is TGTGCCAGCAGCCCGTGGGATCTCTACCCCTACGAGCAGTACTTC. This gives the protein CASSPWDLYPYEQYF. The rearrangement joins TRBV7-9 to TRBJ2-7, with D hard to call. CDR3 length: 15 amino acids. Germline-derived CDR1 and CDR2 are SEHNR and FQNEAQ (reference sequence). V lost 5 bases and J 2 bases, leaving 16 bases between the germline ends. Looking up the rest from reference TRBV7-9 and TRBJ2-7 gives the full variable domain: DTGVSQNPRHKITKRGQNVTFRCDPISEHNRLYWYRQTLGQGPEFLTYFQNEAQLEKSRLLSDRFSAERPKGSFSTLEIQRTEQGDSAMYLCASSPWDLYPYEQYFGPGTRLTVT.

Notes on this clone: Other DNA sequences in this specimen translate into the identical CDR3. The chain recombines TRBV7-9 with TRBJ2-1, with a tentative D call TRBD2 (5 bases). CDR1 SEHNR and CDR2 FQNEAQ come from the germline V gene (reference sequence). V was shortened by 0 bases and J by 9 bases, with 9 bases between the two germline ends. The CDR3 totals 13 residues. The CDR3 region is CASSLATGGEQFF. DNA for the CDR3: TGTGCCAGCAGCTTAGCGACCGGAGGTGAGCAGTTCTTC.

This clone was observed a single time. Additional DNA sequences in this sample encode the identical CDR3. This sequence joins TRBV19 and TRBJ2-7; D gene uncertain. Trimming took 5 bases from V and 0 from J, leaving 11 bases between them. The germline V gene encodes CDR1 LNHDA and CDR2 SQIVND (reference sequence). The length of the CDR3 is 14 residues. The CDR3 here is CASSPLLSSYEQYF. As DNA, the CDR3 is TGTGCCAGTAGTCCCCTTTTATCCTCCTACGAGCAGTACTTC.

This clone was picked up one time. This chain links TRBV6-5 with TRBJ2-7, with D unresolved. The ends were cut back, 0 bases at V and 2 bases at J, with 11 bases in the middle. CDR1 and CDR2 from the germline V gene are MNHEY and SVGAGI. The CDR3 extends over 15 amino acids. The CDR3 bases are TGTGCCAGCAGTTACTCGCCGCTAGGGACCTACGAGCAGTACTTC. It specifies CASSYSPLGTYEQYF.

The V call is TRBV6-5, the J call TRBJ2-2; TRBD1 agrees at 9 bases. CDR3 size: 16 residues. From germline, CDR1 is MNHEY and CDR2 SVGAGI. V shed 2 bases, J shed 4 bases, and the junction held 5 bases outside the gene matches. DNA for the CDR3: TGTGCCAGCAGTTACAAGAGACAGGGGGTCACCGGGGAGCTGTTTTTT. This gives the protein CASSYKRQGVTGELFF.

The genes are TRBV6-5 and TRBJ1-2; D not resolved. Trimming cost V 6 bases and J 0 bases, with 8 bases left between them. CDR1 is MNHEY and CDR2 is SVGAGI in the germline V gene. The CDR3 runs 13 residues. In DNA, the CDR3 is TGTGCCAGCAGGAAGCTAGCTAACTATGGCTACACCTTC. Translating it yields CASRKLANYGYTF.

This chain uses TRBV4-1 with TRBJ2-7; D remains ambiguous. The V and J ends lost 3 bases and 0 bases respectively, with 12 bases between them. Germline values: CDR1 MGHRA, CDR2 YSYEKL. The length of the CDR3 is 15 residues. The CDR3 DNA is TGCGCCAGCAGCCATCGACACGGGTCCTCCTACGAGCAGTACTTC. This encodes CASSHRHGSSYEQYF.

The chain has TRBV29-1 and TRBJ2-1; 7 nucleotides line up with TRBD1. Germline V CDR1 and CDR2: SQVTM, ANQGSEA. CDR3 size: 12 residues. The ends lost 5 bases at V and 6 bases at J; junction bases unmatched: 4. Here the CDR3 reads CSVSGTVNEQFF. The CDR3 DNA sequence: TGCAGCGTTTCCGGGACAGTCAATGAGCAGTTCTTC.

The genes are TRBV10-1 and TRBJ2-1; 16 positions agree with TRBD2. Germline CDR1 WNHNN, CDR2 SYGVQD (reference sequence). After removal of 5 bases from V and 5 bases from J, the junction contained 3 bases not matched to a gene. The CDR3 covers 16 residues. This chain's CDR3 is CASSPGTSGGDNEQFF. CDR3 sequence (DNA): TGCGCCAGCAGTCCCGGGACTAGCGGGGGGGACAATGAGCAGTTCTTC.

The V gene is TRBV5-6, the J gene TRBJ2-1, with D perhaps assigned TRBD1 or TRBD2 (6 bases each). V lost 0 bases and J 5 bases, leaving 15 bases between the germline ends. Germline V lookup: CDR1 SGHDT, CDR2 YYEEEE. The CDR3 totals 16 residues. This chain's CDR3 is CASSLGGLASHNEQFF. The CDR3, as DNA: TGTGCCAGCAGCTTGGGGGGGCTAGCGTCTCACAATGAGCAGTTCTTC.

Points on this clone: Other nucleotide sequences from this sample produce the same CDR3. The chain has TRBV5-4 and TRBJ2-1, with D perhaps matching TRBD2 (5 bases). Per germline, CDR1 SGHNT and CDR2 YYREEE (reference sequence). The CDR3 runs 13 residues. V lost 2 bases and J lost 7, with 10 bases in between. The CDR3 DNA sequence: TGTGCCAGCAGCTTCGGGGTGGGAAATGAGCAGTTCTTC. Protein: CASSFGVGNEQFF.

This clone was observed once. The same CDR3 can be traced to other DNA sequences in this sample. The chain recombines TRBV5-6 with TRBJ2-1; a weak D match, TRBD2 (5 bases). Per germline, CDR1 SGHDT and CDR2 YYEEEE. The CDR3 totals 14 residues. Trimming removed 3 bases from V and 0 bases from J, with 7 bases in between. CDR3 sequence reads: CASSSGSSYNEQFF. CDR3 DNA sequence: TGTGCCAGCAGCTCGGGGAGCTCCTACAATGAGCAGTTCTTC. The whole variable domain, filled in from reference TRBV5-6 and TRBJ2-1, reads DAGVTQSPTHLIKTRGQQVTLRCSPKSGHDTVSWYQQALGQGPQFIFQYYEEEERQRGNFPDRFSGHQFPNYSSELNVNALLLGDSALYLCASSSGSSYNEQFFGPGTRLTVL.

J is TRBJ1-4 and V is TRBV28, with TRBD1 matching 9 bases. The germline V gene encodes CDR1 MDHEN and CDR2 SYDVKM. This CDR3 spans 16 amino acids. V dropped 2 bases and J dropped 8; count of bases not matched to a gene: 9. For the CDR3, the DNA is TGTGCCAGCAGTTTAGAACGGGACAGGGTGCGGGAAAAACTGTTTTTT. This translates into CASSLERDRVREKLFF.

This clone was seen more than once but under ten times. The chain links TRBV25-1 to TRBJ1-5; tentatively, D is TRBD1 (6 bases). CDR1 is MGHDK and CDR2 is SYGVNS in the germline V gene. The V end was cut by 3 bases, the J end by 3 bases, with 15 bases between. CDR3 length equals 16 residues. CDR3 residues: CASSERGGPYNQPQHF. CDR3 DNA: TGTGCCAGCAGTGAGAGGGGGGGCCCCTACAATCAGCCCCAGCATTTT.

The chain uses TRBV4-1 and TRBJ1-1; D is ambiguous. The germline gives CDR1 MGHRA, CDR2 YSYEKL. The CDR3 extends over 15 amino acids. V lost 0 bases and J 6 bases, leaving 14 bases between the germline ends. CDR3 DNA sequence: TGCGCCAGCAGCCAAGAGAATTCAGGACCTGCTGAAGCTTTCTTT. It is translated as CASSQENSGPAEAFF.

The chain has TRBV2 and TRBJ1-6; TRBD1 matches 10 bases. The CDR3 is 16 residues long. Germline CDR1 is SNHLY and CDR2 is FYNNEI. Trimming at V came to 6 bases and at J to 6 bases, leaving 8 bases not matched to a gene. CDR3 DNA: TGTGCCAGCAGACAGACCGGGACAGGGGTTAATTCACCCCTCCACTTT. It translates to CASRQTGTGVNSPLHF.

Notes on this clone: The identical CDR3 is also encoded by other nucleotide sequences in the sample. The chain is built from TRBV5-1 and TRBJ2-7; perhaps TRBD1 as D (5 bases). The V end was cut by 4 bases, the J end by 4 bases, with 12 bases between. Germline V CDR1 and CDR2: SGHRS, YFSETQ. The CDR3 is 13 residues long. CDR3 sequence: CASSLQTDYEQYF. DNA for the CDR3: TGCGCCAGCAGCCTTCAGACAGATTACGAGCAGTACTTC.

As to this clone: Other DNA sequences in this sample translate to the same CDR3. This chain connects TRBV25-1 to TRBJ2-7, with D uncertain. V gave up 3 bases and J gave up 1 base, with 1 base separating them. The V gene's germline CDR1 is MGHDK and CDR2 SYGVNS. The CDR3 has 11 residues. CDR3 sequence reads: CASSESYEQYF. CDR3 DNA: TGTGCCAGCAGTGAGTCCTACGAGCAGTACTTC.

V gene TRBV10-2 combines with J gene TRBJ1-2, with D possibly being TRBD1 (6 bases). V shed 3 bases and J shed 4 bases, with 15 bases lying between them. Germline CDR1 and CDR2: WSHSY and SAAADI. This CDR3 contains 15 residues. CDR3 nucleotide sequence: TGCGCCAGCAGTGACGTGGGGGGGGGCGTCTATGGCTACACCTTC. Protein sequence: CASSDVGGGVYGYTF.

The CDR3 nucleotides read TGTGCCAGCAGCCAATATGGGGCAGATACGCAGTATTTT. This translates into CASSQYGADTQYF. The chain couples TRBV9 to TRBJ2-3; D not certain. In germline, CDR1 is SGDLS, CDR2 YYNGEE. The CDR3 runs 13 residues. V was trimmed by 4 bases and J by 4 bases, leaving 10 bases between them.